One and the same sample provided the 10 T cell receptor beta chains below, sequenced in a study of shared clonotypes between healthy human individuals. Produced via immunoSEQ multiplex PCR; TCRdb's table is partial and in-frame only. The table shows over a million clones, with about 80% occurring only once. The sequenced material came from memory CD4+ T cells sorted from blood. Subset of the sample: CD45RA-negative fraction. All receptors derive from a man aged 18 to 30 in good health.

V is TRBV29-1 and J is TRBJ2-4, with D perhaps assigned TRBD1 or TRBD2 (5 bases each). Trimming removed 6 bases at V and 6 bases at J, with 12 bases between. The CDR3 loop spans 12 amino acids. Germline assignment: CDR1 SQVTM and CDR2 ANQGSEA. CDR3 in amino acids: CSVFEGRNIQYF. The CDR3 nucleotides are TGCAGCGTCTTTGAGGGACGAAACATTCAGTACTTC.

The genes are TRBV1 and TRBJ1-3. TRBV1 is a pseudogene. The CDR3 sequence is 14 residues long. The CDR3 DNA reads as TGCACCAGCAGCCAACCTTCCTCTGGAAACACCATATATTTT. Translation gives CTSSQPSSGNTIYF.

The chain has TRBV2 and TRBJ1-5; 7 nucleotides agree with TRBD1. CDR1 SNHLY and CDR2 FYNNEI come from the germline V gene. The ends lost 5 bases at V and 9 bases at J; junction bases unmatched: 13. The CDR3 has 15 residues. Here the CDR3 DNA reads TGTGCCAGCAGTCCCGGACAGGCGGGTGAAGGGCCCCAGCATTTT. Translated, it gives CASSPGQAGEGPQHF. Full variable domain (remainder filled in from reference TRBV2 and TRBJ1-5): EPEVTQTPSHQVTQMGQEVILRCVPISNHLYFYWYRQILGQKVEFLVSFYNNEISEKSEIFDDQFSVERPDGSNFTLKIRSTKLEDSAMYFCASSPGQAGEGPQHFGDGTRLSIL.

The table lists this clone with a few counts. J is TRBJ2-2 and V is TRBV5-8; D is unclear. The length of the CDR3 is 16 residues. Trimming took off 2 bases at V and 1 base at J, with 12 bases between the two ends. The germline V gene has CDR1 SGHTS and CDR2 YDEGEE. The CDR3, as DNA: TGTGCCAGCAGCTTTAAACGGATAGAGAACACCGGGGAGCTGTTTTTT. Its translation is CASSFKRIENTGELFF.

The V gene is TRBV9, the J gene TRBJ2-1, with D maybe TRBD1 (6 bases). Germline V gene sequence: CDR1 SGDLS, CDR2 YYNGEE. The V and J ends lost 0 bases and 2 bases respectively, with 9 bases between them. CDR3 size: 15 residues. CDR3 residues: CASSVEWTAYNEQFF. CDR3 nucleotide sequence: TGTGCCAGCAGCGTAGAGTGGACAGCCTACAATGAGCAGTTCTTC.

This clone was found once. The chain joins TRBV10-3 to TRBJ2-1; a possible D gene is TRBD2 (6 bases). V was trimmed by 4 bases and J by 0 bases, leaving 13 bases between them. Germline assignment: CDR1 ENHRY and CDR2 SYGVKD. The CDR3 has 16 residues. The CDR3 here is CAISGTDGGSYNEQFF. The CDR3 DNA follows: TGTGCCATCAGTGGAACCGACGGGGGCTCCTACAATGAGCAGTTCTTC.

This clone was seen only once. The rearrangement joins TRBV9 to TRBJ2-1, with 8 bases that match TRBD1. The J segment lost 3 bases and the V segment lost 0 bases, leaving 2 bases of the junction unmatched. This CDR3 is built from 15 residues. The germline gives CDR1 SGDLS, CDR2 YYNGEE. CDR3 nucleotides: TGTGCCAGCAGCGTAGCAGACAGGGGCTACAATGAGCAGTTCTTC. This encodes CASSVADRGYNEQFF.

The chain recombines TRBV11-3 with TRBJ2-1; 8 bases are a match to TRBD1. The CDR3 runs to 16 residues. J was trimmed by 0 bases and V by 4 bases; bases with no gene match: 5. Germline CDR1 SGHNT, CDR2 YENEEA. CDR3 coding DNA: TGTGCCAGCAGCTCTAGACAGGGGAGCTCCTACAATGAGCAGTTCTTC. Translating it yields CASSSRQGSSYNEQFF.

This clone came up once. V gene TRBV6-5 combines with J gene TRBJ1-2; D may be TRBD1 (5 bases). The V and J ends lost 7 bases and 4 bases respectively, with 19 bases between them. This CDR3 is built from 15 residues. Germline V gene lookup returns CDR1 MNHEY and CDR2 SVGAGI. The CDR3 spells CASTRTGAFGYGYTF. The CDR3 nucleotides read TGTGCCAGCACACGAACTGGGGCGTTTGGCTATGGCTACACCTTC.

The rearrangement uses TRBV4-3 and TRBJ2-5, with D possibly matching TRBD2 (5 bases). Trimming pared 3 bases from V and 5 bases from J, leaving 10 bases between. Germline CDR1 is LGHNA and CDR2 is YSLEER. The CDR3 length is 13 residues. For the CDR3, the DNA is TGCGCCAGCAGCCAGGACCAGCGGGAGACCCAGTACTTC. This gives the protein CASSQDQRETQYF.